Shown below are 7 T cell receptor beta chains from a single sample sequenced in a study of blood T cell repertoires in COVID-19. Clones were sequenced by immunoSEQ multiplex PCR, and TCRdb holds only the in-frame ones, with some missing. The data contain about 180,000 clones, 86% of them seen just once; the ten biggest clones take up around 8.6%. The sequenced material came from PBMCs or T cells enriched from blood (not recorded which). The receptors derive from a young woman who had recovered from COVID-19.

The rearrangement links TRBV20-1 to TRBJ2-7, with 7 bases lining up with TRBD1. The CDR3 is 12 residues long. Germline lookup yields CDR1 DFQATT and CDR2 SNEGSKA (reference sequence). With 3 bases clipped from V and 3 bases from J, the junction kept 2 bases outside the gene matches. The chain's CDR3 is CSASGDSYEQYF. The CDR3 DNA reads TGCAGTGCTAGTGGGGACAGCTACGAGCAGTACTTC.

This clone was counted at least ten times. The CDR3 loop reads CSVKVLTGGVEQYF. CDR3 coding DNA: TGCAGCGTTAAAGTGTTGACAGGGGGAGTAGAGCAGTACTTC. J is TRBJ2-7 and V is TRBV29-1; TRBD1 matches at 9 bases. Germline loops: CDR1 SQVTM, CDR2 ANQGSEA. Trimming cost V 5 bases and J 7 bases; bases outside gene matches: 12. This CDR3 is built from 14 residues.

CDR3 DNA sequence: TGTGCCAGCAGCTTAGTAGAGGCTAGCGGGTCCAATGAGCAGTTCTTC. Translation: CASSLVEASGSNEQFF. The gene calls are TRBV7-2 and TRBJ2-1; 8 bases agree with TRBD2. The CDR3 consists of 16 residues. Trimming cost V 1 base and J 6 bases; bases outside gene matches: 8. Germline V lookup: CDR1 SGHTA, CDR2 FQGNSA.

The V and J genes are TRBV28 and TRBJ2-7; possibly TRBD2 for D (6 bases). V was trimmed by 5 bases and J by 1 base, leaving 12 bases between them. This CDR3 is 14 amino acids long. Germline CDR1 is MDHEN and CDR2 is SYDVKM. CDR3 DNA sequence: TGTGCCAGCAGTCCTCTGGGACTTTCCTACGAGCAGTACTTC. Protein: CASSPLGLSYEQYF.

The chain recombines TRBV30 with TRBJ2-5; 8 bases line up with TRBD1. The V gene's germline CDR1 is GTSNPN and CDR2 SVGIG (reference sequence). This CDR3 spans 16 amino acids. With V trimmed by 3 bases and J by 1 base, 10 bases remained unmatched. The CDR3 DNA follows: TGTGCCTGGAGCCGGGGGCTTGGGACAGGCCAAGAGACCCAGTACTTC. Translated: CAWSRGLGTGQETQYF.

V is TRBV5-1 and J is TRBJ2-4; 15 bases are a match to TRBD2. Germline V gene lookup returns CDR1 SGHRS and CDR2 YFSETQ. The ends lost 2 bases at V and 3 bases at J; junction bases unmatched: 9. There are 19 residues in the CDR3. The CDR3 loop is CASSFWTSGRALGKNIQYF. The CDR3 coding sequence is TGCGCCAGCAGCTTTTGGACTAGCGGGAGGGCCCTGGGCAAAAACATTCAGTACTTC.

The sample holds a few counts of this clone. The genes are TRBV28 and TRBJ1-3; 7 nucleotides agree with TRBD1. Losses at the gene ends were 2 bases for V and 0 bases for J; bases not matched to a gene: 7. This CDR3 comprises 17 residues. Germline V gene lookup returns CDR1 MDHEN and CDR2 SYDVKM. CDR3 sequence: CASSLERGLYSGNTIYF. For the CDR3, the DNA is TGTGCCAGCAGTTTAGAGAGGGGGCTTTACTCTGGAAACACCATATATTTT.